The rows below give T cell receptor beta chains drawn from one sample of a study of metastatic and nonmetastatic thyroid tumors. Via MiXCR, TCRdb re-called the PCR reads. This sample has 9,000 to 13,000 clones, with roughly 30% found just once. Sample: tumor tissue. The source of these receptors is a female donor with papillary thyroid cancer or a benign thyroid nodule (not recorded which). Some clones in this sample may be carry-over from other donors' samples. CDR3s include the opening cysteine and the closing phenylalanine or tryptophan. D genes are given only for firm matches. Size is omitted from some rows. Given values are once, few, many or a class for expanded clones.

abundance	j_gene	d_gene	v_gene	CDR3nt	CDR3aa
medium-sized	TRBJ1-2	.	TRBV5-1	TGCGCCAGCAGCTTGTGGACCTTCTATGGCTACACCTTC	CASSLWTFYGYTF
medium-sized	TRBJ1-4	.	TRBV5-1	TGCGCCAGCCGCCCACAGCCTTCTAATGAAAAACTGTTTTTT	CASRPQPSNEKLFF
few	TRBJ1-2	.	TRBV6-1	TGTGCCAGCAGCAAGGACGGATGGTATGGCTACACCTTC	CASSKDGWYGYTF
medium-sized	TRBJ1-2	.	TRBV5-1	TGCGCCAGCAGCCCGCAGGACTTAGGAGGGGGCTATGGCTACACCTTC	CASSPQDLGGGYGYTF
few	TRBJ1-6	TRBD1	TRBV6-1	TGTGCCAGCAGAGGAGGGGGCTGGAGCTCCTATAATTCACCCCTCCACTTT	CASRGGGWSSYNSPLHF
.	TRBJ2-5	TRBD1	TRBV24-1	TGTGCCACCAGTGATTTTGACAGGGGGGAAGAGACCCAGTACTTC	CATSDFDRGEETQYF
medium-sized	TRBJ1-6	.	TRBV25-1	TGTGCCAGCAGTAATCAACGAGCACTCAATTCACCCCTCCACTTT	CASSNQRALNSPLHF
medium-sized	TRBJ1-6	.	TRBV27	TGTGCCAGCAGTTTATCATCAGGGGCTAATTCACCCCTCCACTTT	CASSLSSGANSPLHF
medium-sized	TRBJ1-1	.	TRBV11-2	TGTGCCAGCACGGACGGGGGTTTGACTGAAGCTTTCTTT	CASTDGGLTEAFF
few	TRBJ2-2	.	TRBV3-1	TGTGCCAGCAGCCTCCTTAACACCGGGGAGCTGTTTTTT	CASSLLNTGELFF
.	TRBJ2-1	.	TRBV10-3	TGTGCCATCAGTGGGGTAGGGCGGAGCTCCTACAATGAGCAGTTCTTC	CAISGVGRSSYNEQFF
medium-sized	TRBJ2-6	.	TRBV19	TGTGCCAGTAGTATAGTCCTTTCTGGGGCCAACGTCCTGACTTTC	CASSIVLSGANVLTF
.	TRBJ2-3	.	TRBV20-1	TGCAGTGCTGGACCTGCGGGAAGAGACACAGATACGCAGTATTTT	CSAGPAGRDTDTQYF
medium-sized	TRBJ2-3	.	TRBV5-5	TGTGCCAGCAGCTTGTGGGGAGCTGGGTGGCAGTATTTT	CASSLWGAGWQYF
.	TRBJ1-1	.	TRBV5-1	TGCGCCAGCAGCTTGAGGCAGGGGTACACTGAAGCTTTCTTT	CASSLRQGYTEAFF
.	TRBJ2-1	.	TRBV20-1	TGCAGTGCTAGAGAAAGCGGAGCTGACTACAATGAGCAGTTCTTC	CSARESGADYNEQFF
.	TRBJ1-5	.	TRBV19	TGTGCCAGTAGTTATCTTTTTGGTCGGCAGTTCCTATATAGCAATCAGCCCCAGCATTTT	CASSYLFGRQFLYSNQPQHF
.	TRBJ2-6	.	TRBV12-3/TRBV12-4	TGTGCCAGCGGTATATCCTCTGGGGCCAACGTCCTGACTTTC	CASGISSGANVLTF
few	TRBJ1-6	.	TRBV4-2	TGTGCCAGCAGCCAAGTGGGAGGGCAGGAGAATTCACCCCTCCACTTT	CASSQVGGQENSPLHF
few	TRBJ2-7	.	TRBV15	TGTGCCACCAGCAGAGATGTGACGGGAGTACCCTACGAGCAGTACTTC	CATSRDVTGVPYEQYF
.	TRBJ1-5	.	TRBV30	TGTGCCTGGAGTTATAATAGCAATCAGCCCCAGCATTTT	CAWSYNSNQPQHF
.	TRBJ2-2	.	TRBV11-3	TGTGCCAGCAGCCCGAGGGATGGGGTAGGGGCCGGGGAGCTGTTTTTT	CASSPRDGVGAGELFF
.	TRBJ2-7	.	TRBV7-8	TGTGCCAGCAGCCCGTCAGTTAGGGGCTACGAGCAGTACTTC	CASSPSVRGYEQYF
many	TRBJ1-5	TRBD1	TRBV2	TGTGCCAGCAGCGGGACAGGTAATCAGCCCCAGCATTTT	CASSGTGNQPQHF
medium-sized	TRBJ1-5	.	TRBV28	TGTGCCAGCAGTCCCCCGCGTGGGCCCCAGCATTTT	CASSPPRGPQHF
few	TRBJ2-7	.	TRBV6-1	TGTGCCAGCAGTCCCGCTGACTTACCCTACGAGCAGTACTTC	CASSPADLPYEQYF
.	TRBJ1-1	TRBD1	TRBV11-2	TGTGCCAGCAGCCCTAACAGGGGCGGGCTAAACACTGAAGCTTTCTTT	CASSPNRGGLNTEAFF
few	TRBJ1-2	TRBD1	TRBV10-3	TGTGCCATCAGCCGAAGAAAGGGGGCCTTCTATGGCTACACCTTC	CAISRRKGAFYGYTF
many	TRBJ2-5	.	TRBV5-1	TGCGCCAGCAGCTTGCCGCAAGAGACCCAGTACTTC	CASSLPQETQYF
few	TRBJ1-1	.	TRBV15	TGTGCCACCAGCAGGAGGCAGGGCTTCACTGAAGCTTTCTTT	CATSRRQGFTEAFF
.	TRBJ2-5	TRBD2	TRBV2	TGTGCCAGCAGTTCCTACGGACTAGCAGAGACCCAGTACTTC	CASSSYGLAETQYF
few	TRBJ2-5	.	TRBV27	TGTGCCAGCAGAAATGGACAGCTCCAAGAGACAAAGTACTTC	CASRNGQLQETKYF
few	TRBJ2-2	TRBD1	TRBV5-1	TGCGCCAGCAGCCCCCCCAGGACAGGGAAGATTGGCGGGGAGCTGTTTTTT	CASSPPRTGKIGGELFF
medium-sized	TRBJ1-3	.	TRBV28	TGTGCCAGCAGCAAGCCCGGAAACACCATATATTTT	CASSKPGNTIYF
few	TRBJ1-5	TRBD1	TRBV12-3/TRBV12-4	TGTGCCAGCAGCCCGGGACAGGGAGGCAATCAGCCCCAGCATTTT	CASSPGQGGNQPQHF
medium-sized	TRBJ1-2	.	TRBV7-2	TGTGCCAGCAGCTTAATCGTTAGCTACACCTTC	CASSLIVSYTF
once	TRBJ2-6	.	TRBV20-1	TGCAGTGCTAGAGATCATGGAGGGACTGGGGCCAACGTCCTGACTTTC	CSARDHGGTGANVLTF
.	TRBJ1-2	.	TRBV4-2	TGTGCCAGCAGCCAAGAGTTACAGAAAGACTATGGCTACACCTTC	CASSQELQKDYGYTF
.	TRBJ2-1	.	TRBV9	TGTGCCAGCAGCGTGGTGGCAGGTGGATCGGATGAGCAGTTCTTC	CASSVVAGGSDEQFF
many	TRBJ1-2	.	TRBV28	TGTGCCAGCAGTTCCTCCGGGGACCTCTATGGCTACACCTTC	CASSSSGDLYGYTF
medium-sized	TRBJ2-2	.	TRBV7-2	TGTGCCAGCAGCTTATGGGTGAACACCGGGGAGCTGTTTTTT	CASSLWVNTGELFF
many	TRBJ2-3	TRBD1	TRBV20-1	TGCAGTGCCCTACCCGGGACAGTCGCAGATACGCAGTATTTT	CSALPGTVADTQYF
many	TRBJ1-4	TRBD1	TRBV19	TGTGCCGCGTCCCGACAGGGGGGTTTTTCGGCTAATGAAAAACTGTTTTTT	CAASRQGGFSANEKLFF
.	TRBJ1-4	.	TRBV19	TGTGCCAGTAGTGATTTGCAGGGATCTGAAAAACTGTTTTTT	CASSDLQGSEKLFF
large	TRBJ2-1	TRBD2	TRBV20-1	TGCAGTGCTAGATCCACCCTGACTAGCGGGGGCCTCAATGAGCAGTTCTTC	CSARSTLTSGGLNEQFF
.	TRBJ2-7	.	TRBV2	TGTGCCAGCAGCGAGGCCCTAAGGGGCGAGCAGTACTTC	CASSEALRGEQYF
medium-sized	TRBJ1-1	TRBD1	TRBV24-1	TGTGCCACCCTGGCCCAGGGACAGGGGGACACTGAAGCTTTCTTT	CATLAQGQGDTEAFF
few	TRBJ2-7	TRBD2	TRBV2	TGTGCCAGCAGTGAAGGGGACTACTACTACGAGCAGTACTTC	CASSEGDYYYEQYF
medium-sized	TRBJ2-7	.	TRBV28	TGTGCCAGCAGGGCAAGACAGGAGCGCTACGAGCAGTACTTC	CASRARQERYEQYF
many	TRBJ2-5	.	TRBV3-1	TGTGCCAGCAGCCAAAACAGAGGGGAGACCCAGTACTTC	CASSQNRGETQYF
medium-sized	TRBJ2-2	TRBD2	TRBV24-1	TGTGCCACCAGTGGACTAGCGGCGAGAACCGGGGAGCTGTTTTTT	CATSGLAARTGELFF